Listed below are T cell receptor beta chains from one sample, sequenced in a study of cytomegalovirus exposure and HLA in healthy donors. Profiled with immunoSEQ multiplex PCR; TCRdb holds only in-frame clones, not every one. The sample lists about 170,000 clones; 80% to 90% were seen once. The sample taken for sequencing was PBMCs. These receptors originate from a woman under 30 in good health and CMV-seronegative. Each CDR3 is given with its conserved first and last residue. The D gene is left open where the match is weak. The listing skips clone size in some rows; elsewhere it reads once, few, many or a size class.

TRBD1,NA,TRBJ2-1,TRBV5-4,TGTGCCAGCAGCTTGGCAGGGGGTACCTACAATGAGCAGTTCTTC,CASSLAGGTYNEQFF
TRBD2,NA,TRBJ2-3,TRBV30,TGTGCCGGGCGGGAGGGCCGGGACACAGATACGCAGTATTTT,CAGREGRDTDTQYF
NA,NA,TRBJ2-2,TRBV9,TGTGCCAGCAGCGTAGGGGGAGTATCCGGGGAGCTGTTTTTT,CASSVGGVSGELFF
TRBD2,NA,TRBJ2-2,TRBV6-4,TGTGCCAGCAGTGACGGCCCTAGCGGGGCGAACACCGGGGAGCTGTTTTTT,CASSDGPSGANTGELFF
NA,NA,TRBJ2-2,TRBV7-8,TGTGCCAGCAGCTTAGAACCAGGGATCACCGGGGAGCTGTTTTTT,CASSLEPGITGELFF
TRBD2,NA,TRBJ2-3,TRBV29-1,TGCAGCGTTGGGGGGAGGGTAACAGATACGCAGTATTTT,CSVGGRVTDTQYF
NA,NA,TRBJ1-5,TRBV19,TGTGCCAGTAGTGCGACAAGAGACCGATGGTCCCATAGCAATCAGCCCCAGCATTTT,CASSATRDRWSHSNQPQHF
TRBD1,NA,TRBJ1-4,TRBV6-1,TGTGCCAGCGGCGCAGGGGGGTTCGAAAAACTGTTTTTT,CASGAGGFEKLFF
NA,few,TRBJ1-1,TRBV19,TGTGCCAGTAGCCCAGGGGTTCTGACTGAAGCTTTCTTT,CASSPGVLTEAFF
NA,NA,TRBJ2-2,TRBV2,TGTGCCAGCAGTGAATGGGAGGTGAACACCGGGGAGCTGTTTTTT,CASSEWEVNTGELFF
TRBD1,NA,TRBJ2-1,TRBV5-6,TGTGCCAGCAGCTTGGATGTGACAGGGTACAATGAGCAGTTCTTC,CASSLDVTGYNEQFF
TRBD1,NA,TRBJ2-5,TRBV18,TGTGCCAGCTCACGGACAGGGATGGTCCAAGAGACCCAGTACTTC,CASSRTGMVQETQYF
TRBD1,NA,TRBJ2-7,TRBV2,TGTGCCAGCAGTGATTTGACAGGGGACTCCTACGAGCAGTACTTC,CASSDLTGDSYEQYF